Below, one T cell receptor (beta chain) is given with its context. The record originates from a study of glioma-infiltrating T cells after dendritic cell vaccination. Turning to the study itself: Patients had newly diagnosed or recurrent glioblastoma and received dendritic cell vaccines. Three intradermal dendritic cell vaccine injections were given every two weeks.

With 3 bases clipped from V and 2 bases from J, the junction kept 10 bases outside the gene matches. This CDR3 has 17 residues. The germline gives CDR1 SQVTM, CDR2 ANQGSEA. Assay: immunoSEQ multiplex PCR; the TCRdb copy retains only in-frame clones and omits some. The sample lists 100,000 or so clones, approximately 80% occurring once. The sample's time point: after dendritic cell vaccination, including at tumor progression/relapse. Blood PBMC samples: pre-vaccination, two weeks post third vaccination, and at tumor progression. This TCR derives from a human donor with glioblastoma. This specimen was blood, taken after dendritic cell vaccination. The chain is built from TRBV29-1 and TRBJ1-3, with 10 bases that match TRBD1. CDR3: CSVDVGQGVLPGNTIYF. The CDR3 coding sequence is TGCAGCGTTGATGTCGGACAGGGGGTTCTACCTGGAAACACCATATATTTT.